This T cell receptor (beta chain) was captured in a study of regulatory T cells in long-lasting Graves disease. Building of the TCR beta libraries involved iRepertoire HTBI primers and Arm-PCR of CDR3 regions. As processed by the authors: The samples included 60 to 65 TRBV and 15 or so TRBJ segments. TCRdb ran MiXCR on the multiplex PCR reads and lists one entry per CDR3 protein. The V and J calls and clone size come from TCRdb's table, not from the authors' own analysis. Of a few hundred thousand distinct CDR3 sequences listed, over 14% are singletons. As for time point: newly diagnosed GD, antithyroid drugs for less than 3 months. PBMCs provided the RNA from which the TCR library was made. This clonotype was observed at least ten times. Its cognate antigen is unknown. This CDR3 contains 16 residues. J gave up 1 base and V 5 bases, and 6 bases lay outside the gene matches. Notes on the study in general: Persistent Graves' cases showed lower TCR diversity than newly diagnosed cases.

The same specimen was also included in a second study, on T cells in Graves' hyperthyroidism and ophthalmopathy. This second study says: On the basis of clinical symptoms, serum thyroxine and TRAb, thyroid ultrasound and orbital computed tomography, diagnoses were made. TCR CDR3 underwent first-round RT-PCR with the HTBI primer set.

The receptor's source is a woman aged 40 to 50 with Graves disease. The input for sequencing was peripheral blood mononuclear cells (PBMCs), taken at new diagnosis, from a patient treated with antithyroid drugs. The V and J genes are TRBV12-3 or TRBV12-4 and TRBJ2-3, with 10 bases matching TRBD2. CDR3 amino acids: CASSPWTSGRTDTQYF. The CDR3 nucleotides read TGTGCCAGCAGTCCCTGGACTAGCGGCCGCACAGATACGCAGTATTTT.